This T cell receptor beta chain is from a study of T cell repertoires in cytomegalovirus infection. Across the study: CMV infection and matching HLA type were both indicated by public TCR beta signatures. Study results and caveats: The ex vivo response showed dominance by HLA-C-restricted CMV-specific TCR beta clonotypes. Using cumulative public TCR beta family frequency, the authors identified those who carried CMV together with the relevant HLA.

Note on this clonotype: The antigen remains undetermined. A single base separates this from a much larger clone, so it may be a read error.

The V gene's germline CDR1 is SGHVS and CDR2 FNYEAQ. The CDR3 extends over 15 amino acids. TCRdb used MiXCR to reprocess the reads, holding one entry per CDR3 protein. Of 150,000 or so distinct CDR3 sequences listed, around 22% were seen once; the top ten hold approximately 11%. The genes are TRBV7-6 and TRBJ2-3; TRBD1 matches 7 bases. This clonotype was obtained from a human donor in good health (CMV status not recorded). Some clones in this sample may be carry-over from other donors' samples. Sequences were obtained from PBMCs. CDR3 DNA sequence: TGTGCCATCAGCTCACAGGGGTCTAGCACAGATACGCAGTATTTT. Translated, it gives CAISSQGSSTDTQYF.